This T cell receptor beta chain originates from a study of T cells after yellow fever vaccination. The study, taken as a whole, reports: CD4 and CD8 compartments shared a small share of clonotypes. Post-booster reappearance was seen for most primary-vaccination clones (roughly 97% CD4, roughly 91% CD8). Weaker overall was a secondary response that nonetheless peaked faster, on day 5 versus 15.

TCRdb redid the calling of the 5' RACE reads with MiXCR, one entry per CDR3 protein. The sample contains a few hundred thousand distinct CDR3 sequences, 3.5% to 4.5% of which appear only once. With respect to this clonotype: Antigen specificity is unknown.

Per germline, CDR1 DFQATT and CDR2 SNEGSKA (reference sequence). The CDR3 is 15 amino acids. V was clipped by 5 bases and J by 3 bases; unmatched bases: 4. The chain is built from TRBV20-1 and TRBJ2-2, with 12 bases aligning to TRBD2. The receptor comes from a man younger than 35 who received the YFV17D yellow fever vaccine. The sample here was PBMCs, taken 15 days after the yellow fever booster vaccination. This CDR3 is CSARRLAGDTGELFF. The CDR3 region has the DNA TGCAGTGCTCGTCGACTAGCGGGGGACACCGGGGAGCTGTTTTTT.